These 16 T cell receptor beta chains were sequenced from one sample in a study of cytomegalovirus exposure and HLA in healthy donors. PCR used 60 Vbeta primers and 13 Jbeta primers. Generated by immunoSEQ multiplex PCR, the TCRdb table keeps only in-frame clones and is missing some. The sample yields roughly 160,000 clones, 85% seen once. The sample consisted of PBMCs. The receptors derive from a boy younger than 10 in good health and CMV-seronegative.

The V gene is TRBV6-5, the J gene TRBJ1-2, with a tentative D call TRBD1 (5 bases). The CDR3 runs to 14 residues. In germline, CDR1 is MNHEY, CDR2 SVGAGI. The V and J ends lost 4 bases and 4 bases respectively, with 13 bases between them. The CDR3 DNA is TGTGCCAGCAGTTTAGCCGGGACTCTCTATGGCTACACCTTC. Residues: CASSLAGTLYGYTF.

J is TRBJ1-1 and V is TRBV28, with D perhaps matching TRBD1 (5 bases). Germline V CDR1 and CDR2: MDHEN, SYDVKM. This CDR3 is built from 13 residues. V was shortened by 8 bases and J by 2 bases, with 12 bases between the two germline ends. CDR3 sequence (DNA): TGTGCCAGCGGTATCGGGGGAAACACTGAAGCTTTCTTT. It yields the protein CASGIGGNTEAFF. Variable domain in full (rest from reference TRBV28 and TRBJ1-1): DVKVTQSSRYLVKRTGEKVFLECVQDMDHENMFWYRQDPGLGLRLIYFSYDVKMKEKGDIPEGYSVSREKKERFSLILESASTNQTSMYLCASGIGGNTEAFFGQGTRLTVV.

V gene TRBV27 combines with J gene TRBJ2-3, with 7 positions matching TRBD2. V trimming: 6 bases; J trimming: 0 bases; junction bases outside the gene matches: 6. This CDR3 comprises 15 residues. Looked up from germline, CDR1 is MNHEY and CDR2 is SMNVEV (reference sequence). The CDR3 is CASRGRGYSTDTQYF. The CDR3 nucleotides read TGTGCCAGCAGGGGGAGGGGTTATAGCACAGATACGCAGTATTTT.

J is TRBJ1-3 and V is TRBV14; D is undetermined. The CDR3 extends over 12 amino acids. Germline V CDR1 and CDR2: SGHDN, FVKESK. Trimming removed 6 bases from V and 5 bases from J, with 8 bases in between. CDR3 DNA sequence: TGTGCCAGCAGTCTCTTCCGAAACACCATATATTTT. Amino acids: CASSLFRNTIYF.

This clone was detected once. The rearrangement uses TRBV4-2 and TRBJ1-4; a possible D gene is TRBD1 (5 bases). Germline V CDR1 and CDR2: LGHNA, YNFKEQ. This CDR3 region has 15 residues. V was cut by 0 bases and J by 5 bases, with 10 bases left in between. This chain's CDR3 is CASSQDWGLNEKLFF. The CDR3 DNA is TGTGCCAGCAGCCAAGATTGGGGCCTAAATGAAAAACTGTTTTTT.

This chain joins TRBV6-1 and TRBJ2-7, with D perhaps TRBD1 (6 bases). V was cut by 11 bases and J by 7 bases, with 21 bases left in between. This CDR3 region has 13 residues. Germline V gene sequence: CDR1 MNHNS, CDR2 SASEGT. CDR3 in amino acids: CASSGTISIEQYV. CDR3 nucleotide sequence: TGTGCCTCCTCCGGGACAATCTCAATAGAGCAGTACGTC.

This clone has just one count. The chain recombines TRBV10-3 with TRBJ2-3, with 11 bases matching TRBD2. Trimming took 2 bases from V and 6 from J; bases not matched to a gene: 7. There are 16 residues in the CDR3. From germline, CDR1 is ENHRY and CDR2 SYGVKD. CDR3 nucleotides: TGTGCCATCAGTGAGCCTAGCGGGGGGCGTCGGGATACGCAGTATTTT. Translation: CAISEPSGGRRDTQYF.

This clone was detected a few times. The rearrangement joins TRBV27 to TRBJ1-2; D is possibly TRBD1 (5 bases). Trimming stripped 3 bases from V and 3 bases from J, with 8 bases between. The CDR3 covers 13 residues. Germline CDR1 and CDR2: MNHEY and SMNVEV (reference sequence). CDR3 in amino acids: CASSLTVDYGYTF. The CDR3 DNA follows: TGTGCCAGCAGTTTGACAGTGGACTATGGCTACACCTTC.

The rearrangement links TRBV14 to TRBJ1-2; D is unclear. The CDR3 loop spans 15 amino acids. Trimming removed 5 bases at V and 4 bases at J, with 17 bases between. Germline CDR1 SGHDN, CDR2 FVKESK. CDR3 nucleotides: TGTGCCAGCAGCATTACGGCGTCCTGGAGCTATGGCTACACCTTC. It codes for CASSITASWSYGYTF.

This clone was counted between two and nine times. This chain connects TRBV5-6 to TRBJ1-3; D gene unclear. The V gene lost 5 bases and the J gene lost 0 bases, with 9 bases spanning the gap. Germline lookup yields CDR1 SGHDT and CDR2 YYEEEE. The CDR3 runs 14 residues. Here the CDR3 DNA reads TGTGCCAGCAGTCCAGAGGTCTCTGGAAACACCATATATTTT. This codes for CASSPEVSGNTIYF. Full variable domain (rest looked up from reference TRBV5-6 and TRBJ1-3): DAGVTQSPTHLIKTRGQQVTLRCSPKSGHDTVSWYQQALGQGPQFIFQYYEEEERQRGNFPDRFSGHQFPNYSSELNVNALLLGDSALYLCASSPEVSGNTIYFGEGSWLTVV.

This sequence joins TRBV14 and TRBJ1-3, with D unclear. The V end lost 0 bases, the J end lost 0 bases, and 12 bases lay between the germline ends. The length of the CDR3 is 17 residues. Germline values: CDR1 SGHDN, CDR2 FVKESK. The chain's CDR3 is CASSQDSGGSSGNTIYF. The CDR3, as DNA: TGTGCCAGCAGCCAAGATTCGGGCGGGAGCTCTGGAAACACCATATATTTT.

This chain joins TRBV2 and TRBJ2-3, with 8 bases aligning to TRBD1. Trimming cost V 11 bases and J 0 bases; bases outside gene matches: 10. Looked up from germline, CDR1 is SNHLY and CDR2 is FYNNEI. The CDR3 is made up of 15 amino acids. The CDR3 reads CALPPGQDSTDTQYF. The CDR3 nucleotides read TGTGCCCTTCCCCCGGGACAGGATAGCACAGATACGCAGTATTTT. The full variable domain, rest sourced from reference TRBV2 and TRBJ2-3, is EPEVTQTPSHQVTQMGQEVILRCVPISNHLYFYWYRQILGQKVEFLVSFYNNEISEKSEIFDDQFSVERPDGSNFTLKIRSTKLEDSAMYFCALPPGQDSTDTQYFGPGTRLTVL.

V gene TRBV7-9 combines with J gene TRBJ2-5, with D tentatively TRBD2 (6 bases). V was trimmed by 2 bases and J by 1 base, leaving 20 bases between them. Germline V CDR1 and CDR2: SEHNR, FQNEAQ (reference sequence). The CDR3 loop spans 18 amino acids. The CDR3 sequence: CASSLPDHSGGPQETQYF. The CDR3 bases are TGTGCCAGCAGCTTACCAGACCATTCAGGAGGGCCCCAAGAGACCCAGTACTTC.

The V gene is TRBV5-1, the J gene TRBJ2-1, with TRBD2 matching over 11 bases. This CDR3 is built from 19 residues. The V segment lost 5 bases and the J segment 5 bases; nucleotides outside the gene matches: 18. Germline V CDR1 and CDR2: SGHRS, YFSETQ. In DNA form, the CDR3 reads TGCGCCAGCAGAGTACTAGCGGGGGCTCGGTTCGGACCGGACAATGAGCAGTTCTTC. Its protein product is CASRVLAGARFGPDNEQFF.

The chain employs TRBV7-9 and TRBJ2-2; 8 positions match TRBD2. This CDR3 is 19 amino acids long. The V segment lost 6 bases and the J segment 1 base; nucleotides outside the gene matches: 16. Per germline, CDR1 SEHNR and CDR2 FQNEAQ (reference sequence). The CDR3: CASSPSPRGASRNTGELFF. The DNA for the CDR3 is TGTGCCAGCAGTCCTAGCCCGCGGGGGGCGAGTAGGAACACCGGGGAGCTGTTTTTT.

V is TRBV4-2 and J is TRBJ2-7; TRBD2 matches 7 bases. CDR3 length equals 15 residues. Germline CDR1 is LGHNA and CDR2 is YNFKEQ. V lost 1 base, J lost 4 bases, and 7 bases stayed unmatched. The CDR3 spells CASSQASGIGYEQYF. In DNA, the CDR3 is TGTGCCAGCAGCCAAGCGAGCGGGATTGGATACGAGCAGTACTTC.